This record looks at one T cell receptor beta chain sequence and its context. The data derive from a study of cytomegalovirus exposure and HLA in healthy donors. J gave up 10 bases and V 5 bases, and 8 bases lay outside the gene matches. This CDR3 contains 13 residues. Per germline, CDR1 MNHNY and CDR2 SVGAGI (reference sequence). PCR employed 60 Vbeta and 13 Jbeta primers. The method was immunoSEQ multiplex PCR; TCRdb's version includes in-frame clones alone and lacks a portion of them. Recorded for this sample: tens of thousands of clones. This sequence originates from a woman aged 25 to 39 in good health and CMV-seronegative. The sequencing input was PBMCs. This sequence joins TRBV6-6 and TRBJ1-1; 9 bases are a match to TRBD1. CDR3 region: CASSGDRAAPAFF. CDR3 coding DNA: TGTGCCAGCAGTGGGGACAGGGCGGCCCCAGCTTTCTTT.